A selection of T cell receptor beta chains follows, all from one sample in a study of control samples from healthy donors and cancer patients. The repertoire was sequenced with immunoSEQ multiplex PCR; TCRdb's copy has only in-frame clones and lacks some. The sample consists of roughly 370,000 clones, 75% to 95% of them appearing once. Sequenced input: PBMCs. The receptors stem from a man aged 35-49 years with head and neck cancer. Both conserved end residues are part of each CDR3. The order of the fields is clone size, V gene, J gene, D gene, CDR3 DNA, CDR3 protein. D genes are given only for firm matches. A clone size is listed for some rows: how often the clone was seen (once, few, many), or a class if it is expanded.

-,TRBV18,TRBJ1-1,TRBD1,TGTGCCAGCTCACCACCAGACAGGGCGAACACTGAAGCTTTCTTT,CASSPPDRANTEAFF
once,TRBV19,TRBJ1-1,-,TGTGCCAGTAGTATTGGGCCCATCCCCACTGAAGCTTTCTTT,CASSIGPIPTEAFF
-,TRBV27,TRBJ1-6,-,TGTGCCAGCAGCCGACTTAATAATTCACCCCTCCACTTT,CASSRLNNSPLHF
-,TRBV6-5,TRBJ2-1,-,TGTGCCAGCAGTATCCGGGACGGTTCCCGCAATGAGCAGTTCTTC,CASSIRDGSRNEQFF
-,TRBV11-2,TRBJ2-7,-,TGTGCCAGCAGCTCCCAGGGTGGCTACGAGCAGTACTTC,CASSSQGGYEQYF
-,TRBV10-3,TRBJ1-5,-,TGTGCCATCAGTGAGGTAGGGGGCAATCAGCCCCAGCATTTT,CAISEVGGNQPQHF
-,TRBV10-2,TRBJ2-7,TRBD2,TGCGCCAGCAGTGAGGGCGGGAGCCTCTACGAGCAGTACTTC,CASSEGGSLYEQYF
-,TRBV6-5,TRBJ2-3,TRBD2,TGTGCCAGCGGCGGGGGAGGGAGCACAGATACGCAGTATTTT,CASGGGGSTDTQYF
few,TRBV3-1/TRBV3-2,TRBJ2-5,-,TGTGCCAGCAGCCAAGAGGTGCGAGAGACCCAGTACTTC,CASSQEVRETQYF
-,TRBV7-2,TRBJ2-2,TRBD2,TGTGCCAGCAGCTTAGTAGGGACTAGCGGAATCGGGGAGCTGTTTTTT,CASSLVGTSGIGELFF
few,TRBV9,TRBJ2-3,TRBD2,TGTGCCAGCAGCGGGACTAGCCCCACAGATACGCAGTATTTT,CASSGTSPTDTQYF
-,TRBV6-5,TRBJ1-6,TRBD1,TGTGCCAGCAGTCCAGGACAGGTGGGGGGTTCACCCCTCCACTTT,CASSPGQVGGSPLHF
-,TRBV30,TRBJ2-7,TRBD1,TGTGCCTGGAGTTCCGGGACAGGGATTTTCGAGCAGTACTTC,CAWSSGTGIFEQYF
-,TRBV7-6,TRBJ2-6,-,TGTGCCAGCAGTCCCGCGAGAGGGGCCAACGTCCTGACTTTC,CASSPARGANVLTF
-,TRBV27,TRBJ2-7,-,TGTGCCAGCAGTTTATGGGGCGGCTACGAGCAGTACTTC,CASSLWGGYEQYF
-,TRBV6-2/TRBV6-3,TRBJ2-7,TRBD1,TGTGCCAGCAGTACCCCCCTGACAGGGGGGGTAGAAGAGCAGTACTTC,CASSTPLTGGVEEQYF
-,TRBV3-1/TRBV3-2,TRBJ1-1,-,TGTGCCAGCAGCACAAGGAACACTGAAGCTTTCTTT,CASSTRNTEAFF
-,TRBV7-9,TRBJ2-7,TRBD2,TGTGCCAGCAGCCCCAGGACTAGCGGGAGCTCCTACGAGCAGTACTTC,CASSPRTSGSSYEQYF
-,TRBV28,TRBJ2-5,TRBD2,TGTGCCAGCAGTACCGGGACTAGCGGGAGAGAGACCCAGTACTTC,CASSTGTSGRETQYF
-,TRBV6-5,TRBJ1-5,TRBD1,TGTGCCAGCAGCGCTACAGGGGTTTTTCGTCAGCCCCAGCATTTT,CASSATGVFRQPQHF
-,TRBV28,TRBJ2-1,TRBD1,TGTGCCAGCAGAACCCACCTGGGACAGGGGGGTGAGCAGTTCTTC,CASRTHLGQGGEQFF
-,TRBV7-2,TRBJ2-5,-,TGTGCCAGCAGCTGGTCTGGGGCCTCCCAAGAGACCCAGTACTTC,CASSWSGASQETQYF
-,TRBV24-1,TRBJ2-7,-,TGTGCCACCAGTGATAATAACAACTACGAGCAGTACTTC,CATSDNNNYEQYF
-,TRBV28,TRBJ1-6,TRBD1,TGTGCCAGCAGTTTAGATGGGACAGGGGATTTATATAATTCACCCCTCCACTTT,CASSLDGTGDLYNSPLHF
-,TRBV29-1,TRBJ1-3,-,TGCAGCGTTGGGGGTAGGGAAGGTACCATATATTTT,CSVGGREGTIYF
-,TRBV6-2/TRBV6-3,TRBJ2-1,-,TGTGCCAGCAGTTACTCTTGGGGCAATGAGCAGTTCTTC,CASSYSWGNEQFF
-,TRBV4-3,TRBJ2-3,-,TGCGCCAGCAGCCGACGACAACCCACAGATACGCAGTATTTT,CASSRRQPTDTQYF
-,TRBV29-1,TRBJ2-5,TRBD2,TGCAGCGTTTGGGAGGGAGAGACCCAGTACTTC,CSVWEGETQYF
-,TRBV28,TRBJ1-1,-,TGTGCCAGCAGTTATGGCGGGGGCACTGAAGCTTTCTTT,CASSYGGGTEAFF
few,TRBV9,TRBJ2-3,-,TGTGCCAGCAGCGTCAGGCCCACAGATACGCAGTATTTT,CASSVRPTDTQYF
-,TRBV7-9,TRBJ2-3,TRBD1,TGTGCCAGCAGCTTGGGGACAGGGTACACAGATACGCAGTATTTT,CASSLGTGYTDTQYF
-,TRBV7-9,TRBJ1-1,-,TGTGCCAGCAGCTATAATACAGCAGACACTGAAGCTTTCTTT,CASSYNTADTEAFF
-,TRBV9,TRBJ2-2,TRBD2,TGTGCCAGCCGGGGGGGCATTAGTACCGGGGAGCTGTTTTTT,CASRGGISTGELFF
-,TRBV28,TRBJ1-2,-,TGTGCCAGCAGTTCCTGGACCGAGACTTACACCTTC,CASSSWTETYTF
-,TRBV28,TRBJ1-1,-,TGTGCCAGCAAAGCACACATGAACACTGAAGCTTTCTTT,CASKAHMNTEAFF
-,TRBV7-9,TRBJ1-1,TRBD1,TGTGCCAGCAGCTATATAAGGGGGACAGACAACACTGAAGCTTTCTTT,CASSYIRGTDNTEAFF
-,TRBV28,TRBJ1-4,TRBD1,TGTGCCAGAGACCGGGACAGAGATGAAAAACTGTTTTTT,CARDRDRDEKLFF
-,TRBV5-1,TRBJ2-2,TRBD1,TGCGCCAGCAGCGAGAGACAGGGGGCGAACACCGGGGAGCTGTTTTTT,CASSERQGANTGELFF
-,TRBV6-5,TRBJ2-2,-,TGTGCCGGGAGGCAGCTGAACACCGGGGAGCTGTTTTTT,CAGRQLNTGELFF
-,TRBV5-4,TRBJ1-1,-,TGTGCCAGCAGCTTGGGGCGGCCGATGAACACTGAAGCTTTCTTT,CASSLGRPMNTEAFF
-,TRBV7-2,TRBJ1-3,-,TGTGCCAGCAGCTTAGACGCGGGGTCAGGAAACACCATATATTTT,CASSLDAGSGNTIYF
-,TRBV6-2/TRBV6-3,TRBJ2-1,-,TGTGCCAGCAGTTACCAGGACTTTTACAATGAGCAGTTCTTC,CASSYQDFYNEQFF
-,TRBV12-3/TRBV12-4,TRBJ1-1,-,TGTGCCAGCACTGAACACGACACTGAAGCTTTCTTT,CASTEHDTEAFF
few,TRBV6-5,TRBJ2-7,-,TGTGCCAGCAGTTTTCAGGGTCCAGAGTTCGAGCAGTACTTC,CASSFQGPEFEQYF
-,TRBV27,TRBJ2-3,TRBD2,TGTGCCAGCAGTTTATCGGGGAGGGGTCATCCAGATACGCAGTATTTT,CASSLSGRGHPDTQYF
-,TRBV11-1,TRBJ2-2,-,TGTGCCAGCAGCTTAGGGGGTGGCGGGGAGCTGTTTTTT,CASSLGGGGELFF
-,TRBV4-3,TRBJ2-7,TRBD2,TGCGCCAGCAGCCAAGATTTTAGGGGACTAGCGGGGCGCTACGAGCAGTACTTC,CASSQDFRGLAGRYEQYF
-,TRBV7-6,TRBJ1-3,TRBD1,TGTGCCAGCAGCCTTCGGACAGGGGATGGAAACACCATATATTTT,CASSLRTGDGNTIYF
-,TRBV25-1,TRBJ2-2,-,TGTGCCAGCAGTGAATATTCGACCACCGGGGAGCTGTTTTTT,CASSEYSTTGELFF
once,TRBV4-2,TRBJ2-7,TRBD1,TGTGCCAGCAGCCAACTACAGGGGCAGTCTCTTGAGCAGTACTTC,CASSQLQGQSLEQYF
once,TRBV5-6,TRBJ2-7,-,TGTGCCAGCAGCACTTCCAGCAGGCTGAGCTCCTACGAGCAGTACTTC,CASSTSSRLSSYEQYF
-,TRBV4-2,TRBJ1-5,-,TGTGCCAGCAGCCATTGGATTAGCAATCAGCCCCAGCATTTT,CASSHWISNQPQHF
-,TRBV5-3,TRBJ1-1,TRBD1,TGTGCCAGAAGCTTTCGACCCATACAGGGGGCAGAGGGGAATGCAGCTTTCTTT,CARSFRPIQGAEGNAAFF
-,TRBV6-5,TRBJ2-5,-,TGTGCCAGCAGTTACTCTTCGGTGGTGGAGACCCAGTACTTC,CASSYSSVVETQYF
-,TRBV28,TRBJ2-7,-,TGTGCCAGCAGTTCGTACCGGGACCCAGCCTACGAGCAGTACTTC,CASSSYRDPAYEQYF